These 22 T cell receptor beta chains were all obtained from the same sample, sequenced in a study of shared clonotypes between healthy human individuals. CD45RO-negative, CCR7-positively selected cells formed the naive CD8 fraction, excluding terminally differentiated effector memory CD45RA+ cells. Data came from immunoSEQ multiplex PCR; TCRdb stores just in-frame clones and leaves some out. The sample comprises about 2.1 million clones, about 92% of which are singletons, and about 1.5% rests with the top ten. Sequencing was carried out using naive CD8+ T cells from PBMCs. The receptors were gathered from a man between 18 and 29 years old in good health. Some clones in this sample may be carry-over from other donors' samples.

This clone was observed a handful of times. The chain links TRBV28 to TRBJ1-5; 7 bases map to TRBD1. V lost 5 bases to trimming and J lost 4 bases; unmatched junction nucleotides: 8. CDR1 and CDR2 (germline): MDHEN, SYDVKM. The CDR3 sequence is 15 residues long. The CDR3 sequence: CASSRQGVVNQPQHF. The CDR3 DNA is TGTGCCAGCAGTAGACAGGGCGTGGTGAATCAGCCCCAGCATTTT.

The chain joins TRBV6-6 to TRBJ2-3, with 9 bases matching TRBD1. The CDR3 runs to 14 residues. In germline, CDR1 is MNHNY, CDR2 SVGAGI (reference sequence). J was trimmed by 1 base and V by 11 bases; bases with no gene match: 7. CDR3 sequence reads: CAAWTGDGTDTQYF. CDR3 nucleotide sequence: TGTGCCGCGTGGACAGGGGACGGCACAGATACGCAGTATTTT.

The genes are TRBV6-1 and TRBJ2-7; D possibly corresponds to TRBD1 (6 bases). Germline V gene sequence: CDR1 MNHNS, CDR2 SASEGT. This CDR3 is 14 amino acids long. Trimming took 5 bases from V and 4 from J, leaving 15 bases between them. This chain's CDR3 is CASSTTGYGYEQYF. The DNA of the CDR3 is TGTGCCAGCAGTACGACAGGTTATGGGTACGAGCAGTACTTC.

This chain connects TRBV21-1 to TRBJ1-5; TRBD1, as called in the table, went unchecked against the DNA. TRBV21-1 represents a pseudogene. This CDR3 has 18 residues. CDR3 bases: TGTGCCAGCAGCAGACTGGGACAGGGCAGGTATAGCAATCAGCCCCAGCATTTT. Its translation: CASSRLGQGRYSNQPQHF.

The genes are TRBV2 and TRBJ2-5; 12 bases are shared with TRBD1. The germline CDR1 and CDR2 sequences are SNHLY and FYNNEI. V was clipped by 8 bases and J by 4 bases; unmatched bases: 5. The CDR3 has 14 residues. CDR3 residues: CASGDRGPGETQYF. CDR3 sequence (DNA): TGTGCCAGCGGGGACAGGGGGCCAGGAGAGACCCAGTACTTC.

This rearrangement joins TRBV9 to TRBJ2-1; D is perhaps TRBD1 (6 bases). V shed 2 bases and J shed 8 bases, with 20 bases lying between them. CDR1 and CDR2 from the germline V gene are SGDLS and YYNGEE. This CDR3 is 16 amino acids long. The CDR3 spells CASSVNRDGGMDEQFF. In DNA form, the CDR3 reads TGTGCCAGCAGCGTCAACAGGGACGGTGGAATGGATGAGCAGTTCTTC.

The chain combines TRBV2 with TRBJ2-1, with D hard to call. The ends were cut back, 6 bases at V and 7 bases at J, with 10 bases in the middle. Per the germline V gene, CDR1 is SNHLY and CDR2 is FYNNEI. This CDR3 region has 12 residues. CDR3 protein: CASRANFNEQFF. The DNA for the CDR3 is TGTGCCAGCAGAGCAAATTTTAATGAGCAGTTCTTC.

The chain recombines TRBV9 with TRBJ2-1, with 9 bases aligning to TRBD1. CDR3 length equals 16 residues. Germline CDR1 is SGDLS and CDR2 is YYNGEE. V shed 3 bases and J 2 bases; nucleotides not matched to a gene: 6. CDR3 sequence (DNA): TGTGCCAGCAGCGGTATCGGACAGGGGACCTACAATGAGCAGTTCTTC. Protein: CASSGIGQGTYNEQFF. Full variable domain (remainder filled in from reference TRBV9 and TRBJ2-1): DSGVTQTPKHLITATGQRVTLRCSPRSGDLSVYWYQQSLDQGLQFLIQYYNGEERAKGNILERFSAQQFPDLHSELNLSSLELGDSALYFCASSGIGQGTYNEQFFGPGTRLTVL.

Comments on this clone: The sample contains more than one DNA sequence encoding this CDR3. The gene calls are TRBV29-1 and TRBJ2-2, with D perhaps matching TRBD1 (5 bases). V lost 7 bases to trimming and J lost 3 bases, with 12 bases between them. This CDR3 has 13 residues. Germline values: CDR1 SQVTM, CDR2 ANQGSEA. The CDR3 nucleotides read TGCAGCGCCAGGGATGGAGACACCGGGGAGCTGTTTTTT. Its translation is CSARDGDTGELFF.

As concerns this clone: Other nucleotide sequences in the sample specify the same CDR3. The rearrangement links TRBV29-1 to TRBJ1-2; possibly TRBD1 for D (5 bases). Germline values: CDR1 SQVTM, CDR2 ANQGSEA. The CDR3 contains 13 residues. Trimming shortened V by 4 bases and J by 2 bases, and 11 bases separated the two germline ends. The CDR3: CSVVGGTNYGYTF. CDR3 in DNA: TGCAGCGTTGTTGGGGGTACCAACTATGGCTACACCTTC.

The chain joins TRBV11-2 to TRBJ2-5; D gene uncertain. The end of the DNA aligns better with TRBJ2-7, so the J call may be wrong. From germline, CDR1 is SGHAT and CDR2 FQNNGV. CDR3 size: 12 residues. CDR3 nucleotide sequence: TGTGCCAGCAGCCTGAGTAACTACGAGCAGTACTTC. Encoded protein: CASSLSNYEQYF.

As for this clone: Within the sample, other DNA sequences also encode this same CDR3. The chain couples TRBV27 to TRBJ2-7, with D maybe TRBD1 (6 bases). The CDR3 has 15 amino acids. Germline V gene sequence: CDR1 MNHEY, CDR2 SMNVEV (reference sequence). V lost 5 bases to trimming and J lost 0 bases, with 14 bases between them. Written as DNA, the CDR3 is TGTGCCAGCAGTCTCCGACAGGCGATCTCCTACGAGCAGTACTTC. The encoded protein is CASSLRQAISYEQYF.

This chain joins TRBV4-1 and TRBJ2-1; tentative D call: TRBD2 (6 bases). V gave up 4 bases and J gave up 7 bases, with 20 bases separating them. The CDR3 is 16 amino acids. CDR1 is MGHRA and CDR2 is YSYEKL in the germline V gene. The CDR3 here is CASSLMSPPRGNEQFF. CDR3 in DNA: TGCGCCAGCAGCCTCATGAGTCCTCCACGGGGGAATGAGCAGTTCTTC.

The genes are TRBV9 and TRBJ2-1; TRBD2 is a possible D gene (6 bases). The length of the CDR3 is 15 residues. The V gene's germline CDR1 is SGDLS and CDR2 YYNGEE. V lost 0 bases and J 7 bases, leaving 14 bases between the germline ends. DNA for the CDR3: TGTGCCAGCAGCGTAGTGGGCGGGATTACAAATGAGCAGTTCTTC. This sequence encodes CASSVVGGITNEQFF.

This clone has a single count. The J gene is TRBJ2-3, the V gene TRBV27; no firm D call. Germline CDR1 MNHEY, CDR2 SMNVEV (reference sequence). The V end was cut by 6 bases, the J end by 0 bases, with 16 bases between. This CDR3 comprises 16 residues. CDR3 amino acids: CASSYLRASSTDTQYF. Written as DNA, the CDR3 is TGTGCCAGCAGCTATCTTAGGGCGAGCAGCACAGATACGCAGTATTTT.

This chain connects TRBV27 to TRBJ2-3; D is unclear. The CDR3 loop spans 14 amino acids. The ends were cut back, 10 bases at V and 1 base at J, with 15 bases in the middle. Germline CDR1 reads MNHEY; CDR2 reads SMNVEV (reference sequence). The CDR3 coding sequence is TGTGCCACCTGTGAGGTCTGGGGCACAGATACGCAGTATTTT. It yields the protein CATCEVWGTDTQYF.

The chain recombines TRBV6-4 with TRBJ2-2; no clear D gene. This CDR3 contains 13 residues. Germline V gene sequence: CDR1 MRHNA, CDR2 SNTAGT. V dropped 4 bases and J dropped 3 bases, with 6 bases sitting between them. The CDR3 region has the DNA TGTGCCAGCAGTGCGGCATACACCGGGGAGCTGTTTTTT. As protein: CASSAAYTGELFF.

This sequence joins TRBV16 and TRBJ2-5; D remains unclear. The CDR3 is 15 amino acids. V was pared by 0 bases and J by 2 bases, with 10 bases between. CDR1 and CDR2 (germline): KGHSY, FQNENV. CDR3 sequence reads: CASSQSWADQETQYF. The CDR3 DNA is TGTGCCAGCAGCCAATCGTGGGCGGATCAAGAGACCCAGTACTTC.

This chain uses TRBV14 with TRBJ1-4, with a possible D match to TRBD1 (5 bases). The CDR3 has 12 amino acids. Germline-derived CDR1 and CDR2 are SGHDN and FVKESK. The V gene lost 4 bases and the J gene lost 8 bases, with 8 bases spanning the gap. CDR3 in amino acids: CASSPRGEKLFF. The CDR3 DNA reads as TGTGCCAGCAGCCCCCGGGGGGAAAAACTGTTTTTT.

V is TRBV28 and J is TRBJ2-7; unclear D gene. This CDR3 contains 15 residues. In germline, CDR1 is MDHEN, CDR2 SYDVKM. V was clipped by 8 bases and J by 0 bases, with 17 bases between them. As DNA, the CDR3 is TGTGCCAGCTCCCCGGGCCTCAGGAGCTCCTACGAGCAGTACTTC. As protein: CASSPGLRSSYEQYF.

The chain employs TRBV18 and TRBJ2-2; D is possibly TRBD1 (5 bases). Trimming took 2 bases from V and 5 from J, leaving 9 bases between them. Germline-derived CDR1 and CDR2 are KGHSH and LQKENI. This CDR3 contains 14 residues. DNA for the CDR3: TGTGCCAGCTCACCAGACAGACAAACCGGGGAGCTGTTTTTT. Amino acids: CASSPDRQTGELFF.

The chain has TRBV5-1 and TRBJ2-5; 7 bases line up with TRBD1. This CDR3 has 15 residues. V lost 4 bases, J lost 2 bases, and 8 bases stayed unmatched. Looked up from germline, CDR1 is SGHRS and CDR2 is YFSETQ. The CDR3 protein is CASSLIRTGQETQYF. CDR3 DNA: TGCGCCAGCAGCCTAATAAGGACAGGTCAAGAGACCCAGTACTTC.